This TCR beta chain was retrieved from a study of blood T cells in healthy people across ages (dated by TCRdb to 2015 to 2017). At the level of the whole study: In model experiments, roughly one uniquely barcoded TCR beta cDNA molecule per two T cells was captured by template switching. The study analyzed two additional independent replicas of 1 million unique cDNA reads from the same blood draw for two donors, one aged 18 to 29 and one aged 80 or older. The donors were split into four age groups: young (average 16 years), middle-aged (39), aged (about 56) and long-lived (over 75). To avoid experimental bias, donors of different ages were spread randomly across the sequencing lanes. The study measured age-related changes in TCR beta repertoire diversity using deep sequencing normalized with unique cDNA molecular identifiers. Study-level results and caveats: The long-lived group showed more naive CD4+ T cells, fewer expanded clones and increased TCR diversity than the aged group, suggesting age selection. Since profiling was done on bulk unsorted PBMCs, naive and antigen-experienced compartments could not be conclusively compared. Estimates of total diversity from one million sequenced T cells were regarded as lower bounds and underestimates. Because donor CMV infection status was unknown, age-related changes in expanded clonotypes were potentially confounded. The percentage of naive T cells measured by flow cytometry correlated strongly with observed TCR beta diversity. Observed TCR beta diversity per million T cells fell roughly linearly with age, and a significant reduction was already apparent by age roughly 40.

The method was 5' RACE. The instrument was an Illumina HiSeq 2500. A second PCR of about 6 to 11 cycles was run with a J-beta primer mix and a sample-barcoded 5' primer. A unique molecular identifier was introduced onto each TCR beta cDNA molecule by a template-switch 5' adaptor carrying 12 random nucleotides. At least 3 million CDR3-containing paired-end reads were obtained from each sample. All of the RNA was converted into first-strand cDNA using the Mint cDNA synthesis kit, with a TRBC-specific oligonucleotide serving as the primer. All cDNA was treated with uracil-DNA glycosylase and then went through a first 18-cycle PCR with the universal primers M1SS and BC2_uni_R. On the study's bioinformatics: For normalization, 1 million high-quality reads, each with a distinct molecular identifier, were randomly selected from each sample. Instead of being binned into consensus sequences, reads that shared molecular identifiers were thrown out. CDR3 identification, clonotype clustering and error correction used MiTCR with a Q25 quality threshold and the strictest error-elimination algorithm. A nonparametric unseen species model using Euler transformation provided a lower-bound estimate of total TCR beta diversity. TCRdb reworked the public reads: Q25 trimming with fastp, MiXCR clone assembly, productive beta chains retained. Each entry merges the rows of one CDR3 protein and shows their most common DNA and genes. TCRdb, not the original authors, processed these V and J calls. The sample table holds just over 800,000 distinct CDR3 sequences, of which approximately 65% were seen once. Approximately 30% of the sample lies in the top ten.

CDR1 LGHDT and CDR2 YNNKEL are derived from the germline V gene (reference sequence). The CDR3 runs 15 residues from the cysteine to the phenylalanine. CDR3 DNA only is kept here, 45 bases in frame from base 1. At the junction V is shortened by 0 bases and J by 10 bases, with 15 bases in between. As for this clonotype: Its antigen target is currently unknown. No qualities accompany the bases; no much larger clone lies one base away.

The donors were under 40 Caucasian individuals from Russia, aged roughly 6 to 90 years, who were systemically healthy. Around 9.7 milliliters of peripheral blood were collected from each donor into EDTA-treated Vacutainer tubes. Ficoll-Paque density-gradient centrifugation was used to isolate PBMCs, with at least 7 million per sample. Trizol reagent was used to extract total RNA from PBMCs, with at least 5 micrograms per sample. For every donor, flow cytometry on a PBMC aliquot measured the percentage of naive CD45RAhigh/CD27high T cells. The TCR comes from a man aged 25-45 years in good health. Sequencing used blood. This chain is built from TRBV3-1 and TRBJ1-4; tentative D gene TRBD1, with 6 bases matching. The DNA sequence follows: TGTGCCAGCAGCCAAGATGAACAGGGAGGTCGAAAACTGTTTTTT. It translates to CASSQDEQGGRKLFF.